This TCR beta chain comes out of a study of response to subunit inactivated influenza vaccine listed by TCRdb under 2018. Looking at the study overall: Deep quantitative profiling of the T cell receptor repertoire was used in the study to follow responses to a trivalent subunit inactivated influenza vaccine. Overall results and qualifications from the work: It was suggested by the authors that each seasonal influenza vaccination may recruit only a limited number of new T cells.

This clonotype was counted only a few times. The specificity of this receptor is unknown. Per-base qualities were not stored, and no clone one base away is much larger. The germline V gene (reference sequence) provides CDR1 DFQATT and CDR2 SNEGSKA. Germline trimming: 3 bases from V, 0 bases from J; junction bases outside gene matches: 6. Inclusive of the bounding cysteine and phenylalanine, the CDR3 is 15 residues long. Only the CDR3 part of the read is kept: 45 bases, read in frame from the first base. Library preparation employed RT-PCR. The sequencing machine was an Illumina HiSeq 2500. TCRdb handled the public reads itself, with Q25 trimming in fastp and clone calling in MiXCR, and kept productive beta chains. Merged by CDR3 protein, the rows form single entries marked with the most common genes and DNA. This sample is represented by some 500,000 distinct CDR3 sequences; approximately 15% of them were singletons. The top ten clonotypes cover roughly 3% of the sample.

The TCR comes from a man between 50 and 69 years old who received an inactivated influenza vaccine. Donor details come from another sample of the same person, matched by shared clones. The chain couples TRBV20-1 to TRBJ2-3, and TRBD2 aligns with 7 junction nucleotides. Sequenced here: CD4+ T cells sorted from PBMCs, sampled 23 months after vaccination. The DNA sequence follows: TGCAGTGCTAGCCTAGCGGAATTTAGCACAGATACGCAGTATTTT. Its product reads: CSASLAEFSTDTQYF.